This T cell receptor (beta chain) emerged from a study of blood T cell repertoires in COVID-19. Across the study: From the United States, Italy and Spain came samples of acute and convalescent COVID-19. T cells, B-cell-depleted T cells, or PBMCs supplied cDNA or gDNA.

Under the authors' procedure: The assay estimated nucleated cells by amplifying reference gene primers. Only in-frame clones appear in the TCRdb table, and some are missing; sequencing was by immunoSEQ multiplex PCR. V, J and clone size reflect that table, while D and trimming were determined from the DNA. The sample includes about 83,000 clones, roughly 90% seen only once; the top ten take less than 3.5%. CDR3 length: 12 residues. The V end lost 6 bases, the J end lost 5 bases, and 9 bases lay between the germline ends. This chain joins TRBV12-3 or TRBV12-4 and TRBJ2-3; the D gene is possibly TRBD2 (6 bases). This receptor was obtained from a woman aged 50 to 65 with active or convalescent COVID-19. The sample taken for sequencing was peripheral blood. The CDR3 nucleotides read TGTGCCAGCAGGGGGGGTGGAGATACGCAGTATTTT. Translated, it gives CASRGGGDTQYF.